The entry below gives a single T cell receptor beta chain sequence along with its context. What it binds is not known. TCRdb re-called the reads with MiXCR, one entry per CDR3 protein. The sample shows more than 110,000 distinct CDR3 sequences, around 32% of them seen only once. V lost 5 bases, J lost 6 bases, and 8 bases stayed unmatched. Germline-derived CDR1 and CDR2 are SGHVS and FNYEAQ. This CDR3 spans 14 amino acids. These data are taken from a study of T cell repertoires in cytomegalovirus infection. Study-level background: Alongside well-studied HLA-B-restricted CMV epitopes, recently identified HLA-C-restricted CMV epitopes were also used. An indication of both CMV infection and matching HLA type came from public TCR beta signatures. Overall study results and limits: Predominance within the ex vivo response was attributable to HLA-C-restricted CMV-specific TCR beta clonotypes.

The chain carries TRBV7-6 and TRBJ2-7; 9 nucleotides align to TRBD2. The sample in question was CD8+ T cells from cultured PBMCs, obtained from culture after CMV antigen stimulation. This sequence originates from a human donor in good health (CMV status not recorded). Some clones in this sample may be carry-over from other donors' samples. CDR3 protein: CASSGGLAAGEQYF. The CDR3 nucleotides read TGTGCCAGCAGCGGGGGACTAGCTGCGGGCGAGCAGTACTTC.